The 27 T cell receptor beta chains presented below share a single source sample, sequenced in a study of CD8 T cells in ankylosing spondylitis. TCRdb analysed the 5' RACE reads with MiXCR anew, one entry per CDR3 protein. The table lists around 340,000 distinct CDR3 sequences, under 15% of them singletons. Sequencing was carried out using blood, either unsorted or a sorted T cell fraction (not recorded which). These TCRs come from a male donor with ankylosing spondylitis or in good health (not recorded which).

This clonotype occurred a few times. The chain has TRBV2 and TRBJ2-1; 7 nucleotides match TRBD1. V lost 3 bases to trimming and J lost 6 bases; unmatched junction nucleotides: 8. Germline CDR1 and CDR2: SNHLY and FYNNEI. CDR3 length: 15 residues. CDR3 protein: CASSEWAGGTNEQFF. The CDR3 nucleotides read TGTGCCAGCAGTGAGTGGGCAGGGGGAACCAATGAGCAGTTCTTC.

This clonotype was found a few times. The V gene is TRBV9, the J gene TRBJ2-7; TRBD1 matches 7 bases. Germline V gene sequence: CDR1 SGDLS, CDR2 YYNGEE. This CDR3 is 14 amino acids long. V was pared by 0 bases and J by 3 bases, with 3 bases of the junction left unmatched. As DNA, the CDR3 is TGTGCCAGCAGCGTAGGGGGACAGAGCTACGAGCAGTACTTC. Encoded protein: CASSVGGQSYEQYF. Based on the CDR3 plus reference TRBV9 and TRBJ2-7, the full variable domain is DSGVTQTPKHLITATGQRVTLRCSPRSGDLSVYWYQQSLDQGLQFLIQYYNGEERAKGNILERFSAQQFPDLHSELNLSSLELGDSALYFCASSVGGQSYEQYFGPGTRLTVT.

V and J are TRBV18 and TRBJ2-7; the D gene could be TRBD1 or TRBD2 (5 bases each). V was trimmed by 3 bases and J by 3 bases, leaving 12 bases between them. Germline CDR1 and CDR2: KGHSH and LQKENI. The CDR3 is 14 residues long. The CDR3 here is CASSPGPPFYEQYF. CDR3 in DNA: TGTGCCAGCTCACCGGGACCCCCTTTCTACGAGCAGTACTTC.

This clonotype has a handful of counts. Here the CDR3 reads CASRLGTLDYNEQFF. In DNA form, the CDR3 reads TGTGCCAGTAGACTCGGGACCTTAGACTACAATGAGCAGTTCTTC. The chain recombines TRBV19 with TRBJ2-1; D tentatively fits TRBD1 or TRBD2 (5 bases each). The CDR3 is 15 amino acids. Trimming shortened V by 6 bases and J by 3 bases, and 15 bases separated the two germline ends. CDR1 and CDR2 (germline): LNHDA, SQIVND (reference sequence).

This clonotype was seen ten or more times. The gene calls are TRBV5-1 and TRBJ2-3; D remains unclear. The V and J ends lost 0 bases and 2 bases respectively, with 10 bases between them. The germline V gene has CDR1 SGHRS and CDR2 YFSETQ. The length of the CDR3 is 15 residues. DNA of the CDR3: TGCGCCAGCAGCTTGGTTGCCGGTAACACAGATACGCAGTATTTT. Its translation: CASSLVAGNTDTQYF.

Only a few counts were recorded for this clonotype. The chain links TRBV29-1 to TRBJ2-7; D unresolved. Germline-derived CDR1 and CDR2 are SQVTM and ANQGSEA. This CDR3 is built from 16 residues. The V end was cut by 4 bases, the J end by 0 bases, with 19 bases between. CDR3 bases: TGCAGCGTTGCTGGGGATTCGCGTAAAAGCTCCTACGAGCAGTACTTC. Residues: CSVAGDSRKSSYEQYF.

The V and J genes are TRBV25-1 and TRBJ1-2; possibly TRBD1 for D (5 bases). Between the trimmed V and J ends, which lost 3 bases and 12 bases, there was a span of 26 bases. This CDR3 has 16 amino acids. Germline lookup yields CDR1 MGHDK and CDR2 SYGVNS. This CDR3 reads CASSDGRGSGTLSDTF. The CDR3, as DNA: TGTGCCAGCAGTGATGGGAGGGGCAGCGGGACCCTGTCTGACACCTTC.

The gene calls are TRBV12-3 or TRBV12-4 and TRBJ2-1; 10 nucleotides agree with TRBD2. V trimming: 5 bases; J trimming: 7 bases; junction bases outside the gene matches: 14. The CDR3 sequence is 17 residues long. The CDR3 DNA is TGTGCCAGCAGTCCCCCCCCGGGGAGCGGGGGGGCGAATGAGCAGTTCTTC. As protein: CASSPPPGSGGANEQFF.

The genes are TRBV20-1 and TRBJ2-3, with 10 bases identical to TRBD2. This CDR3 comprises 17 residues. Trimming cost V 0 bases and J 2 bases; bases outside gene matches: 8. Germline values: CDR1 DFQATT, CDR2 SNEGSKA (reference sequence). The DNA of the CDR3 is TGCAGTGCTAGAGATCCACAGCGGGAGGGGACCACAGATACGCAGTATTTT. Translating gives CSARDPQREGTTDTQYF.

This clonotype appeared a few times. The rearrangement uses TRBV6-6 and TRBJ2-1, with D unresolved. This CDR3 contains 13 residues. The V end lost 2 bases, the J end lost 9 bases, and 11 bases lay between the germline ends. Germline CDR1 MNHNY, CDR2 SVGAGI (reference sequence). The CDR3 loop is CASSYRTSAEQFF. CDR3 bases: TGTGCCAGCAGTTACAGGACCTCCGCTGAGCAGTTCTTC.

The chain couples TRBV12-3 or TRBV12-4 to TRBJ2-1; TRBD2 matches at 11 bases. V trimming: 7 bases; J trimming: 6 bases; junction bases outside the gene matches: 5. This CDR3 is built from 14 residues. The CDR3 loop reads CASTGTSGLNEQFF. The CDR3, as DNA: TGTGCCAGCACCGGGACTAGCGGCCTCAATGAGCAGTTCTTC.

J is TRBJ2-1 and V is TRBV10-3, with D perhaps given as TRBD1 or TRBD2 (6 bases each). This CDR3 spans 17 amino acids. Trimming removed 0 bases at V and 5 bases at J, with 17 bases between. From germline, CDR1 is ENHRY and CDR2 SYGVKD. CDR3 bases: TGTGCCATCAGTGAGTCGACGGGGGCGGACGGGGACAATGAGCAGTTCTTC. Translating gives CAISESTGADGDNEQFF.

The V and J genes are TRBV18 and TRBJ2-3; 12 bases align to TRBD2. Per germline, CDR1 KGHSH and CDR2 LQKENI. V dropped 3 bases and J dropped 4; count of bases not matched to a gene: 8. The CDR3 runs to 17 residues. This CDR3 is CASSPYLTSGGADTQYF. The CDR3 DNA reads TGTGCCAGCTCACCCTACCTGACTAGCGGGGGAGCAGATACGCAGTATTTT.

This clonotype was recorded a few times. The chain links TRBV2 to TRBJ1-2; D gene uncertain. CDR3 length: 12 residues. Germline V gene sequence: CDR1 SNHLY, CDR2 FYNNEI. With 7 bases removed from V and 3 bases from J, the gap between germline ends came to 9 bases. The CDR3 coding sequence is TGTGCCAGCACAGTTTCGGACTATGGCTACACCTTC. Translated: CASTVSDYGYTF. Drawing the rest from reference TRBV2 and TRBJ1-2, the complete variable domain is EPEVTQTPSHQVTQMGQEVILRCVPISNHLYFYWYRQILGQKVEFLVSFYNNEISEKSEIFDDQFSVERPDGSNFTLKIRSTKLEDSAMYFCASTVSDYGYTFGSGTRLTVV.

This clonotype was seen a few times. The rearrangement uses TRBV5-1 and TRBJ2-1, with D possibly TRBD1 on 6 matching bases. The ends were cut back, 5 bases at V and 2 bases at J, with 14 bases in the middle. The CDR3 contains 15 residues. Per the germline V gene, CDR1 is SGHRS and CDR2 is YFSETQ. The CDR3 DNA sequence: TGCGCCAGCAGGCAGGGGACGGAACCCTACAATGAGCAGTTCTTC. The encoded protein is CASRQGTEPYNEQFF.

The rearrangement joins TRBV6-5 to TRBJ2-2; D is possibly TRBD1 or TRBD2 (5 bases each). Germline V lookup: CDR1 MNHEY, CDR2 SVGAGI. The CDR3 is 17 residues long. The V gene lost 4 bases and the J gene lost 1 base, with 16 bases spanning the gap. The CDR3 DNA sequence: TGTGCCAGCAGTTCGGGACGCTCTAACCTGAACACCGGGGAGCTGTTTTTT. Its protein is CASSSGRSNLNTGELFF.

This clonotype was recorded a few times. The genes are TRBV2 and TRBJ2-1; D may be TRBD1 (6 bases). This CDR3 is 13 amino acids long. Trimming left V 6 bases short and J 10 bases short, with 16 bases between. Germline V gene sequence: CDR1 SNHLY, CDR2 FYNNEI. The CDR3 region has the DNA TGTGCCAGCAGAAAACTACAGGGAACGGAGCAGTTCTTC. Translating gives CASRKLQGTEQFF.

This clonotype appeared many times. The chain is built from TRBV5-1 and TRBJ1-1, with D maybe TRBD1 (5 bases). Germline CDR1 is SGHRS and CDR2 is YFSETQ. This CDR3 is 13 amino acids long. V lost 1 base, J lost 4 bases, and 8 bases lay in between. This chain's CDR3 is CASSLLRGTEAFF. In DNA form, the CDR3 reads TGCGCCAGCAGCTTGTTAAGGGGCACTGAAGCTTTCTTT.

In this sample, this clonotype turned up many times. J is TRBJ2-1 and V is TRBV29-1; D is perhaps TRBD1 or TRBD2 (5 bases each). The CDR3 covers 16 residues. V lost 6 bases to trimming and J lost 0 bases, with 18 bases between them. Germline values: CDR1 SQVTM, CDR2 ANQGSEA. As DNA, the CDR3 is TGCAGCGTCCTTAAAGAGGGGCCCAGCTCCTACAATGAGCAGTTCTTC. Its translation: CSVLKEGPSSYNEQFF.

This clonotype was picked up many times. The chain couples TRBV10-3 to TRBJ2-1, with 14 bases identical to TRBD2. V shed 5 bases and J 7 bases; nucleotides not matched to a gene: 10. The CDR3 contains 17 residues. CDR1 is ENHRY, CDR2 SYGVKD, per germline. The CDR3 coding sequence is TGTGCCATCAGTCAGACAAAGGGGACTAGCGGGAGTAATGAGCAGTTCTTC. Its protein product is CAISQTKGTSGSNEQFF.

V usage is TRBV5-1 and J usage is TRBJ2-7; D is undetermined. CDR3 length equals 14 residues. Looked up from germline, CDR1 is SGHRS and CDR2 is YFSETQ. Trimming removed 5 bases at V and 3 bases at J, with 15 bases between. The CDR3 region has the DNA TGCGCCAGCAGTTTGAGTGGGGAACTCTACGAGCAGTACTTC. This codes for CASSLSGELYEQYF.

The chain uses TRBV5-1 and TRBJ1-1, with TRBD1 identical over 9 bases. V was clipped by 4 bases and J by 10 bases; unmatched bases: 8. This CDR3 is 13 amino acids long. Per germline, CDR1 SGHRS and CDR2 YFSETQ. The CDR3 DNA reads TGCGCCAGCAGCCCTCGGACAGGGGAAGGAGCTTTCTTT. Protein sequence: CASSPRTGEGAFF.

The rearrangement joins TRBV12-3 or TRBV12-4 to TRBJ2-2; either TRBD1 or TRBD2 may fit D (5 bases each). This CDR3 is built from 15 residues. Trimming left V 8 bases short and J 5 bases short, with 18 bases between. The CDR3 protein is CASCRDASYTGELFF. The DNA for the CDR3 is TGTGCCAGCTGCAGGGACGCTAGCTATACCGGGGAGCTGTTTTTT.

Only a few counts were recorded for this clonotype. This chain links TRBV30 with TRBJ2-7; D not resolved. From germline, CDR1 is GTSNPN and CDR2 SVGIG (reference sequence). There are 12 residues in the CDR3. V was shortened by 1 base and J by 3 bases, with 7 bases between the two germline ends. CDR3 nucleotides: TGTGCCTGGAGTGCCCGATACTACGAGCAGTACTTC. Protein product: CAWSARYYEQYF.

In this sample, this clonotype turned up a few times. The V and J genes are TRBV27 and TRBJ1-2; TRBD1 agrees at 10 bases. V lost 6 bases, J lost 5 bases, and 3 bases stayed unmatched. This CDR3 contains 13 residues. Germline CDR1 and CDR2: MNHEY and SMNVEV (reference sequence). CDR3 region: CASRRTGGYGYTF. CDR3 sequence (DNA): TGTGCCAGCAGGCGGACAGGGGGATATGGCTACACCTTC.

The genes are TRBV6-1 and TRBJ1-5; no definite D call. Trimming pared 1 base from V and 4 bases from J, leaving 5 bases between. The germline V gene encodes CDR1 MNHNS and CDR2 SASEGT. The length of the CDR3 is 13 residues. CDR3 sequence: CASSEDPNQPQHF. The CDR3, as DNA: TGTGCCAGCAGTGAAGACCCTAATCAGCCCCAGCATTTT.

The chain couples TRBV12-3 or TRBV12-4 to TRBJ2-4; tentative D call: TRBD1 (6 bases). V lost 5 bases and J 1 base, leaving 15 bases between the germline ends. The CDR3 loop spans 16 amino acids. The CDR3: CASSLLTGPAKNIQYF. The DNA for the CDR3 is TGTGCCAGCAGTCTACTGACAGGACCTGCCAAAAACATTCAGTACTTC.